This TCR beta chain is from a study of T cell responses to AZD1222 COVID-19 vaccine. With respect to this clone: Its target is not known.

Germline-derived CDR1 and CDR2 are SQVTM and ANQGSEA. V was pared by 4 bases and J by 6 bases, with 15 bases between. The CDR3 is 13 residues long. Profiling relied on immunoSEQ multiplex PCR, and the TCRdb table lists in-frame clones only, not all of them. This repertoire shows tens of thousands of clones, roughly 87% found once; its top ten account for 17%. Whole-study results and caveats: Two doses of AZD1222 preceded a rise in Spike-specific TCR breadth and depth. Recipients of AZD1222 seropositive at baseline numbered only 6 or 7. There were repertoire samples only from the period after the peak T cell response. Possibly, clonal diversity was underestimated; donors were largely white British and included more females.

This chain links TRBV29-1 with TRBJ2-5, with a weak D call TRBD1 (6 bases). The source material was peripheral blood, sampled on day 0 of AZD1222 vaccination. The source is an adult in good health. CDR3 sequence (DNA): TGCAGCGTTGGGGGGCAGGGTTTGAAGACCCAGTACTTC. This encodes CSVGGQGLKTQYF.